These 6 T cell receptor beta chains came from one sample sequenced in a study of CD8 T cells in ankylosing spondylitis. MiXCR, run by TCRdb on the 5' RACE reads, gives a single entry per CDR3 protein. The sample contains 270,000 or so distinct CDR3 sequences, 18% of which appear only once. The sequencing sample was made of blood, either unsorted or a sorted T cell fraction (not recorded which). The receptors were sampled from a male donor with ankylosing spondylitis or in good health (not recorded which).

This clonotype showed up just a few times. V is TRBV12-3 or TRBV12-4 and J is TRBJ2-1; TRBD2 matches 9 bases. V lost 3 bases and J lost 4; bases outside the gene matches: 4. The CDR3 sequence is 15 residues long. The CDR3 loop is CASSFASGAYNEQFF. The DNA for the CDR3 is TGTGCCAGCAGTTTCGCTAGCGGGGCATACAATGAGCAGTTCTTC.

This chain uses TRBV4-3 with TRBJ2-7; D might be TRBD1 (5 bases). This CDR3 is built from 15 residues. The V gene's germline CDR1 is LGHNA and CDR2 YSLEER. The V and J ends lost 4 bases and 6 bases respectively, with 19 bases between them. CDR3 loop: CASSPSTDWVREQYF. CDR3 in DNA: TGCGCCAGCAGCCCTTCGACAGATTGGGTTCGCGAGCAGTACTTC.

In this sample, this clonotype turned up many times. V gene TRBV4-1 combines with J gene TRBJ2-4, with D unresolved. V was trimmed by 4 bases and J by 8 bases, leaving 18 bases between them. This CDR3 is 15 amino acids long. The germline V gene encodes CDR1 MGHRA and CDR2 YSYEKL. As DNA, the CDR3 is TGCGCCAGCAGCCCTCTGGGCCCGAAGGTCGACATTCAGTACTTC. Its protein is CASSPLGPKVDIQYF.

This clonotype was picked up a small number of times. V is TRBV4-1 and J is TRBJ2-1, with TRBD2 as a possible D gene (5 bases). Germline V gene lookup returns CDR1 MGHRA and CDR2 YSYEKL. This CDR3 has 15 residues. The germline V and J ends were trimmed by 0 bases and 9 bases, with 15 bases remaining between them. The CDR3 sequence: CASSQDAEGWLEQFF. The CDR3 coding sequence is TGCGCCAGCAGCCAAGACGCCGAGGGATGGCTTGAGCAGTTCTTC.

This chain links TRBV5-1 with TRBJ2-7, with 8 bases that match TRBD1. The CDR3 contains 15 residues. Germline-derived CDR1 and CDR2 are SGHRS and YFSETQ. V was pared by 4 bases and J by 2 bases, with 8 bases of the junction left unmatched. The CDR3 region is CASSPIGDRTYEQYF. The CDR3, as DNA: TGCGCCAGCAGCCCCATTGGGGACAGGACCTACGAGCAGTACTTC. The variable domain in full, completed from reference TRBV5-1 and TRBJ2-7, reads KAGVTQTPRYLIKTRGQQVTLSCSPISGHRSVSWYQQTPGQGLQFLFEYFSETQRNKGNFPGRFSGRQFSNSRSEMNVSTLELGDSALYLCASSPIGDRTYEQYFGPGTRLTVT.

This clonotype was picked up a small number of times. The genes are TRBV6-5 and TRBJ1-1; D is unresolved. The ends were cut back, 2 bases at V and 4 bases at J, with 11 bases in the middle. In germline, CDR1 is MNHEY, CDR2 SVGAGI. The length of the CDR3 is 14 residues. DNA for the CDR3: TGTGCCAGCAGTTACGGGGTGAGGGCCACTGAAGCTTTCTTT. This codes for CASSYGVRATEAFF.